The entry below gives a single T cell receptor (beta chain) sequence along with its context. It lacks a known antigen. The input lacks base qualities; no much larger clone sits a single base away. To prepare the library, the immunoSEQ multiplex PCR assay was applied. The multiplex PCR relied on a mix of 60 forward primers for TCR Vbeta segments and 13 reverse primers for TCR Jbeta segments. The CDR3 region of rearranged TCR beta genes was amplified from genomic DNA by a multiplex PCR assay. The amplified TCR beta libraries were sequenced on the Illumina HiSeq System as 87-base-pair reads. Regarding the original processing steps: In a later analysis, 80 million or so unique TCR beta chains were counted across the roughly 610 repertoires, and roughly 11 million of these chains were shared by at least two donors. Raw reads were error-corrected and collapsed into unique sequences with a nearest-neighbor algorithm that merged closely related sequences to remove PCR and sequencing errors. To assign V, D and J gene segments, CDR3 sequences were aligned to IMGT reference sequences. For a sequence to be retained, a match of at least six nucleotides to both a V gene segment and a J gene segment was required. Rearrangements were classified as productive when the CDR3 lacked stop codons and remained in frame with V and J, and all other rearrangements were classified as non-productive. Following IMGT convention, CDR3 was defined as the stretch from the second conserved V-encoded cysteine up to the conserved J-encoded phenylalanine. In an earlier analysis of some 550 of the donors, sequences lacking an unambiguous match to a single V gene segment were excluded. An earlier analysis of several hundred of the donors called V segments functional above 56.7% productive rearrangements and segregating when the between-donor standard deviation exceeded 5%. A statistical classification framework was built for diagnosing cytomegalovirus status from the catalog of TCR beta chain sequences. In a later analysis, TCR nucleotide sequences were compared against IMGT/GENE-DB human TR gene sequences so that V and J genes could be assigned. A later analysis assigned CDR3 sequences and most-parsimonious VDJ recombination scenarios with the TCRdist pipeline. A later analysis defined each TCR beta chain by its CDR3 amino acid sequence plus V-gene family, and excluded reads lacking a unique V-gene family. To address suspected cross-contamination and a sequencing artifact, a later analysis removed several hundred highly shared, low-generation-probability nucleotide sequences. In a later analysis, a clonal expansion index for each public chain was calculated from normalized within-repertoire ranks of inferred template counts. In a later analysis, generation probabilities were computed with a VDJ recombination model fitted to out-of-frame rearrangements, and the resulting probabilities were checked against IGoR. Hypergeometric tests were used in a later analysis to score TCR-TCR, TCR-HLA and TCR-CMV co-occurrence, with a repertoire-size bias correction applied to the TCR pairs. A later analysis estimated false discovery rates by permuting HLA or CMV assignments 20 times. A later analysis grouped co-occurring TCRs with DBSCAN, adding TCRdist sequence similarity when clustering within HLA-allele-positive subsets. For co-occurrence clustering, repertoires with fewer than 30,000 or more than 120,000 public chains were excluded, along with four or five repertoires with anomalous nucleotide sharing. TCRdb's version of the immuneACCESS table is confined to in-frame rearrangements and falls short of the full clone set. An unresolved V gene accounts for under half of the shortfall where checked; the remainder is of unknown origin. V and J calls and clone size are those listed in that table; D and trimming were worked out from the DNA. The sample data list 90,000 to 110,000 clones, and under 85% of these were observed just once. Roughly 8% of the sample lies in the top ten.

At the junction V is shortened by 0 bases and J by 7 bases, with 18 bases in between. Via the germline V gene (reference sequence), CDR1 is LNHNV and CDR2 YYDKDF. The CDR3 sequence holds 17 residues, the cysteine and phenylalanine included. Of the read, only the CDR3 DNA is kept; its 51 bases are in frame from base 1. The data are from a study of cytomegalovirus exposure and HLA in healthy donors (dated by TCRdb to the late 2010s). General notes on the study: In an earlier analysis of roughly 500 of the donors, 250 to 300 Gb of sequence data and approximately 120 million unique TCR beta sequences from about 190 million T cells were reported. Approximately 300 gigabases of sequencing data and tens of millions of unique TCR sequences were included in an early release covering 550 to 800 HLA-typed donors. Of the 300 to 400 genotyped donors, approximately 83% fell in the genetic ancestry cluster associated with self-reported Caucasian donors. The study aimed to test whether signatures of past pathogen exposure could be identified by cataloging public T cell receptors. The study profiled the T cell repertoires of 500 to 800 subjects by immunosequencing and related them to cytomegalovirus serostatus. A separate validation cohort of about 110 different subjects was used in addition to the 666-subject first cohort. High-throughput TCR immunosequencing, statistical association of individual TCRs with disease status, and machine learning were combined to predict cytomegalovirus infection status. A later analysis re-examined previously published TCR beta repertoires from 610 or so donors and added high-resolution HLA genotyping to investigate patterns of TCR occurrence. Rather than using new phenotypic data, the later analysis identified candidate immune exposures from TCR beta sequences and from how often those sequences occurred across donors. In an earlier analysis of 550 to 700 of the donors, high-throughput TCR beta sequencing was used to judge whether each TCR beta V gene segment behaved as functional or pseudogenic. Alongside the repertoire data, information on donor age, sex, ethnicity and CMV serostatus was compiled. A later genetic analysis used genome-wide SNP genotypes for about 65% of the roughly 670 donors, treating that subset as a discovery cohort. Every discovery cohort repertoire had been produced on one sequencing platform. Both class I and class II loci were covered by HLA typing, at four-digit resolution. The number of typed donors differed by locus: about 620-630 for A, B, C, DRB1 and DQB1; 500 to 550 for DQA1; approximately 610 for DPA1; and about 470 for DPB1. Because of strong linkage in the cohort, four or five DR-DQ haplotypes were treated as single units for association and clustering. Among around 400 genotyped donors of the cohort, an average of around 240,000 unique TCR beta nucleotide sequences were sequenced per donor, around 18% of them non-productive. On the study overall, not on this receptor specifically: In a later analysis, some 18,000 TCR beta sequences were associated with specific HLA alleles at a false discovery rate of 0.05. Some IMGT-functional V segments, including TRBV6-2 and TRBV6-3, could not be told apart with the 87-base-pair reads, so those segments were excluded. A later analysis found that most CMV-associated TCR beta chains appeared HLA-restricted, with HLA associations seemingly driven largely by CMV exposure. According to a later genetic analysis, donors in an Asian-associated ancestry cluster had fewer N-insertions in productive TCRs than the approximately 690-donor mean. An association between a missense DCLRE1C variant and V-gene and J-gene trimming of TCR beta chains was found in a later genetic analysis and replicated in an independent cohort. While some public TCRs were present in many individuals, most TCR sequences turned up only very rarely across donors. Because counts were too low, about 15 rarely observed V segments, including chromosome 9 orphons, were left out of the earlier analysis of about 500 of the donors. Linkage disequilibrium might explain the correlated functional status among segregating V segments, but an unknown experimental factor could not be excluded. In an earlier analysis of 587 of the donors, most TCR beta V segments appeared in productive rearrangements about 87% or about 30% of the time, broadly matching IMGT annotations. According to a later analysis, TCR association rates differed among HLA loci, with DRB1 alleles showing the most associated TCRs and HLA-C alleles showing the fewest. In a later analysis, HLA-associated TCR beta chains were found to be more clonally expanded and to have lower generation probabilities than equally common non-associated chains. In vitro tests confirmed that a few of the cytomegalovirus-associated TCR beta chains recognize cytomegalovirus antigens. The authors suggested that the approach could potentially be extended to other disease states and immunological phenotypes. CMV serostatus was the only immune exposure information available for the cohort. Cytomegalovirus status was reported to be diagnosed by the classifier with high specificity and sensitivity in both the original and validation cohorts. Only TCR beta chains were sequenced in this cohort, and the absence of alpha or paired-chain data limited detectable features. The study listed approximately 150 TCR beta chains as associated with cytomegalovirus. Because HLA typing was missing for some donors at each locus, association tests included only the typed subset. Several of the top co-occurrence clusters appeared to be linked to parvovirus B19, influenza, CMV and Epstein-Barr virus, according to a later analysis. A cluster of highly shared sequence variants was judged likely to be a technical artifact of the sequencing pipeline. Roughly uniform sequencing depth across donors was assumed in presence/absence analyses, although this assumption may not hold. A further reported finding was that TCR beta sequences accurately predicted the HLA-A and HLA-B alleles for most subjects in the first cohort. Assigning TCR associations to individual alleles was difficult when HLA alleles, especially DR and DQ, strongly co-occurred.

The cohort was made up of approximately 700 healthy bone marrow donors. At the time of sampling, all cohort members were nominally healthy, though unrecorded immune exposures were likely present. The donor tested CMV seronegative and was one of the 352 seronegative cohort members. A peripheral blood sample was provided by each donor, and peripheral blood mononuclear cells were used for TCR beta sequencing. Genomic DNA extraction from the blood cell samples was performed with the Qiagen DNeasy Blood Extraction Kit. Sequenced material: PBMCs. This sequence was found in a middle-aged man in good health and CMV-seronegative. The chain joins TRBV15 to TRBJ1-4; the best D guess is TRBD1, with 5 bases matching. The CDR3 region: CATSRDGGLTRGEKLFF. The DNA reads TGTGCCACCAGCAGAGATGGGGGACTCACAAGGGGTGAAAAACTGTTTTTT.